The TCR beta chain described here comes from a study of PD-1 blockade in classical Hodgkin lymphoma. Whole-study context: Intravenous infusions of nivolumab 3 mg/kg reached patients every 2 weeks.

Patients all relapsed after autologous stem cell transplantation, and there was variation in brentuximab vedotin exposure. Progressive disease, partial response or complete response was each patient's best response. CDR1 and CDR2 (germline): SGHRS, YFSETQ. This CDR3 is 14 amino acids long. V shed 0 bases, J shed 5 bases, and the junction held 0 bases outside the gene matches. TCRdb's table, derived via immunoSEQ multiplex PCR, lists solely in-frame clones and lacks some. The table shows 60,000 or so clones, with more than 90% occurring only once. Points from the study as a whole: By C4D1, CD4+ diversity increased significantly, especially in complete responders. Newly diagnosed patients had baseline TCR diversity that was reportedly lower than that of healthy donors.

This clone has more than one count but fewer than ten. The antigen remains unidentified. This sample comprised peripheral blood mononuclear cells (PBMCs), obtained at baseline. This receptor was identified in a human donor with classical Hodgkin lymphoma. The rearrangement links TRBV5-1 to TRBJ2-1, with TRBD2 identical over 9 bases. The CDR3 region is CASSLVAGDNEQFF. The CDR3 DNA sequence: TGCGCCAGCAGCTTGGTAGCGGGAGACAATGAGCAGTTCTTC.